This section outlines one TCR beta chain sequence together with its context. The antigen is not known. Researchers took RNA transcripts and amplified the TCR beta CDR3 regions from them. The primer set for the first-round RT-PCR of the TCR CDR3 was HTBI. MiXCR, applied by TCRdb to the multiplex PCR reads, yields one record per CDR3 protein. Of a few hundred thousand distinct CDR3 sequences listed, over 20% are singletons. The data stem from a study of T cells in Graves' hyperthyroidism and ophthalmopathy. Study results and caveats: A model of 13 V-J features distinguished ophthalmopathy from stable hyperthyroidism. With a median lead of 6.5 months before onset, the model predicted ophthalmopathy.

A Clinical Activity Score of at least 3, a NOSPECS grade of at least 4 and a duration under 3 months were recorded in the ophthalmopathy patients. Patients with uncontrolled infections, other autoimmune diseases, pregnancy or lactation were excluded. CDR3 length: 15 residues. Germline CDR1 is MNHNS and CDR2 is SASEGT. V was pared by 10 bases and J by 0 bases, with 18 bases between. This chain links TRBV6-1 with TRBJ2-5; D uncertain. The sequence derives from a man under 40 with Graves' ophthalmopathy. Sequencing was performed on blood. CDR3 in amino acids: CATLSQETYQETQYF. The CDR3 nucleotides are TGTGCCACCCTCTCCCAGGAAACGTACCAAGAGACCCAGTACTTC.